This T cell receptor (beta chain) was captured in a study of response to subunit inactivated influenza vaccine. MiXCR, applied by TCRdb to the RT-PCR reads, yields one record per CDR3 protein. This table has approximately 480,000 distinct CDR3 sequences, roughly 11% appearing once. CDR3 size: 17 residues. The V end was cut by 5 bases, the J end by 1 base, with 15 bases between. Germline CDR1 and CDR2: SEHNR and FQNEAQ (reference sequence). The chain uses TRBV7-9 and TRBJ1-6, with D possibly matching TRBD1 (6 bases). This TCR was recovered from a man aged 50 to 60 who received an inactivated influenza vaccine. The sample consisted of PBMCs from blood, taken roughly 47 days after vaccination. CDR3 sequence: CASSQTGFGSYNSPLHF. The CDR3 DNA reads as TGTGCCAGCAGCCAAACAGGGTTTGGGTCCTATAATTCACCCCTCCACTTT. The full variable domain, in which reference TRBV7-9 and TRBJ1-6 provide the parts outside the CDR3, is DTGVSQNPRHKITKRGQNVTFRCDPISEHNRLYWYRQTLGQGPEFLTYFQNEAQLEKSRLLSDRFSAERPKGSFSTLEIQRTEQGDSAMYLCASSQTGFGSYNSPLHFGNGTRLTVT.